Listed below are T cell receptor beta chains from one sample, sequenced in a study of cytomegalovirus exposure and HLA in healthy donors. Assay used: immunoSEQ multiplex PCR; TCRdb lists only in-frame clones, some missing. Here the sample spans roughly 150,000 clones, 70% to 90% being singletons. Input material: PBMCs. The source of these receptors is a man aged 30-40 years in good health and CMV-seropositive. Each CDR3 is given with its conserved first and last residue. D genes are given only for firm matches. Some rows mark clone size as missing; the rest say once, few, many or name a class of expanded clone.

V,D,J,size,DNA,CDR3
TRBV19,TRBD1,TRBJ1-1,NA,TGTGCCAGTACGACAGGGCTGTCTGAAGCTTTCTTT,CASTTGLSEAFF
TRBV7-9,TRBD2,TRBJ2-1,NA,TGTGCCAGCAGCCCGGGACTAGCGGGACTGTCGTTCTTC,CASSPGLAGLSFF
TRBV19,TRBD1,TRBJ2-5,NA,TGTGCCAGTAGCAGACAGGGCCCTCAAGAGACCCAGTACTTC,CASSRQGPQETQYF
TRBV15,TRBD2,TRBJ2-1,NA,TGTGCCACCAGCGGAGGCTTAGGGACTAGCGGGAGTGCCAATGAGCAGTTCTTC,CATSGGLGTSGSANEQFF
TRBV7-2,NA,TRBJ2-5,NA,TGTGCCAGCAGCCGCTTAGGGGGGGGTCTCAAGGAGACCCAGTACTTC,CASSRLGGGLKETQYF
TRBV15,NA,TRBJ2-5,NA,TGTGCCACCCTCCTGGGGGGAGGCCCCACGGGAGAGACCCAGTACTTC,CATLLGGGPTGETQYF
TRBV11-1,TRBD1,TRBJ1-1,once,TGTGCCAGCAGCTGGGGACAGGGAGTGAACACTGAAGCTTTCTTT,CASSWGQGVNTEAFF
TRBV7-8,NA,TRBJ2-7,NA,TGTGCCAGCAGCTTCCCGGGAAAGGATCTATACGAGCAGTACTTC,CASSFPGKDLYEQYF
TRBV15,TRBD2,TRBJ2-1,NA,TGTGCCACCAGCAGAGATGGCGGGACTAGGCCCAGGAGTGAGCAGTTCTTC,CATSRDGGTRPRSEQFF
TRBV14,TRBD2,TRBJ2-1,few,TGTGCCAGCAGCCCCGGACTAGCGGGTAACAATGAGCAGTTCTTC,CASSPGLAGNNEQFF
TRBV5-4,TRBD2,TRBJ2-4,NA,TGTGCCAGCAGCTTTTCGGGAGGGAACATTCAGTACTTC,CASSFSGGNIQYF
TRBV9,NA,TRBJ2-5,NA,TGTGCCAGCAGCGTAGGTTTGGCGGTTCAAGAGACCCAGTACTTC,CASSVGLAVQETQYF
TRBV29-1,NA,TRBJ2-3,NA,TGCAGCGTAGGTTACCGACTCACAGATACGCAGTATTTT,CSVGYRLTDTQYF
TRBV11-3,NA,TRBJ2-7,NA,TGTGCCAGCAGTTACGAGACCTACGAGCAGTACTTC,CASSYETYEQYF
TRBV4-3,TRBD1,TRBJ1-2,NA,TGCGCCAGCAGCCAAGAAGGAACAGGGGCCTATGGCTACACCTTC,CASSQEGTGAYGYTF
TRBV18,TRBD1,TRBJ2-7,NA,TGTGCCAGCTCATCGGAGACAGGGTTCTCCTACGAGCAGTACTTC,CASSSETGFSYEQYF
TRBV5-8,TRBD2,TRBJ2-1,NA,TGTGCCAGCAGCCTCGGGACTAGCACCTACAATGAGCAGTTCTTC,CASSLGTSTYNEQFF
TRBV7-3,TRBD2,TRBJ2-3,once,TGTGCCAGCAGCCCTAGCGGGAGTACAGATACGCAGTATTTT,CASSPSGSTDTQYF
TRBV5-1,NA,TRBJ2-5,once,TGCGCCAGCAGCTACTACCAAGAGACCCAGTACTTC,CASSYYQETQYF
TRBV7-9,TRBD1,TRBJ2-5,NA,TGTGCCAGCAGCCCTCGGACAGGCCAAGAGACCCAGTACTTC,CASSPRTGQETQYF
TRBV19,NA,TRBJ2-1,NA,TGTGCCAGTAGTATAGGTGCGAGGGATGAGCAGTTCTTC,CASSIGARDEQFF
TRBV4-1,TRBD1,TRBJ1-1,NA,TGCGCCAGCAGCCGTCTCATCCGGGACAGGGGGCGGAATCAAGCTTTCTTT,CASSRLIRDRGRNQAFF
TRBV11-3,TRBD1,TRBJ2-7,NA,TGTGCCAGCAGCCCTCGACAGGGCTACGAGCAGTACTTC,CASSPRQGYEQYF
TRBV5-8,NA,TRBJ1-4,NA,TGTGCCAGCAGCTTGTATGCCAGTGCAACTAATGAAAAACTGTTTTTT,CASSLYASATNEKLFF
TRBV28,NA,TRBJ2-7,NA,TGTGCCAGCAGTTTTCCAGCGGACTTAACCTACGAGCAGTACTTC,CASSFPADLTYEQYF
TRBV5-6,TRBD2,TRBJ2-4,NA,TGTGCCAGCAGCTTGCGGGAGGGCAAAAACATTCAGTACTTC,CASSLREGKNIQYF
TRBV7-2,NA,TRBJ1-5,NA,TGTGCCAGCAGCTTATACGGGGGTAGCAATCAGCCCCAGCATTTT,CASSLYGGSNQPQHF
TRBV27,TRBD2,TRBJ2-1,NA,TGTGCCAGCAGTTTACTAGCGGAGACCTACAATGAGCAGTTCTTC,CASSLLAETYNEQFF